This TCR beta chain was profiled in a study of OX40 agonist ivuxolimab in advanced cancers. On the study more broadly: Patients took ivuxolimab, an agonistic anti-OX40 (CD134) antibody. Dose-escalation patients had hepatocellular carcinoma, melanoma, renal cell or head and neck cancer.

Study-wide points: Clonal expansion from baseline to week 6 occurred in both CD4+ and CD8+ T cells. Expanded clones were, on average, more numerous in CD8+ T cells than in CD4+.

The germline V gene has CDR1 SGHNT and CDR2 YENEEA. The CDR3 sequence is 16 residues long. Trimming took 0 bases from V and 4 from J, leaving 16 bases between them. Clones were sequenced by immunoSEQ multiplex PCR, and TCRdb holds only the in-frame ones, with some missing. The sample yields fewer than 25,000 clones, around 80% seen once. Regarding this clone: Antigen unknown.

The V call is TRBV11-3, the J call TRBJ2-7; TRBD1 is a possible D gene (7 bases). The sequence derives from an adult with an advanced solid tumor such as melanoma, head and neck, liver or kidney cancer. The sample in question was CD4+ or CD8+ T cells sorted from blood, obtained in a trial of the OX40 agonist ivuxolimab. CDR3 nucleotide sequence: TGTGCCAGCAGCTTAGATCGTGAGACAGGGAGGTACGAGCAGTACTTC. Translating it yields CASSLDRETGRYEQYF.